The source of this T cell receptor beta chain is a study of regulatory T cells in long-lasting Graves disease. Study observations and caveats: With a few thousand shared public clonotypes, persistent patients exceeded new patients, who shared just over 950. Having few samples may have compromised the accuracy. Less diverse TCR repertoires were seen in persistent Graves' patients than in newly diagnosed ones.

As to time point: persistent/refractory GD, antithyroid drugs over 5 years with positive TRAb. Extracted PBMC RNA gave rise to the TCR library. A peripheral blood sample, around 8.6 milliliters in volume, was drawn into EDTA tubes. In the case of this clonotype: Its antigen is not known.

V was cut by 7 bases and J by 1 base, with 14 bases left in between. CDR3 length: 14 residues. The V gene's germline CDR1 is MNHNS and CDR2 SASEGT. The TCR beta library used iRepertoire HTBI primers with Arm-PCR amplification of CDR3. TCRdb re-called the multiplex PCR reads with MiXCR, one entry per CDR3 protein. The sample lists 400,000 to 500,000 distinct CDR3 sequences, roughly 23% occurring once. This receptor was taken from a female donor with Graves disease. The specimen was peripheral blood mononuclear cells (PBMCs), collected when the disease was refractory, from a patient treated with antithyroid drugs. V usage is TRBV6-1 and J usage is TRBJ2-7; a possible D gene is TRBD1 (8 bases). The CDR3 is CASKTQGGSYEQYF. In DNA form, the CDR3 reads TGTGCCAGCAAAACACAGGGGGGGTCCTACGAGCAGTACTTC.